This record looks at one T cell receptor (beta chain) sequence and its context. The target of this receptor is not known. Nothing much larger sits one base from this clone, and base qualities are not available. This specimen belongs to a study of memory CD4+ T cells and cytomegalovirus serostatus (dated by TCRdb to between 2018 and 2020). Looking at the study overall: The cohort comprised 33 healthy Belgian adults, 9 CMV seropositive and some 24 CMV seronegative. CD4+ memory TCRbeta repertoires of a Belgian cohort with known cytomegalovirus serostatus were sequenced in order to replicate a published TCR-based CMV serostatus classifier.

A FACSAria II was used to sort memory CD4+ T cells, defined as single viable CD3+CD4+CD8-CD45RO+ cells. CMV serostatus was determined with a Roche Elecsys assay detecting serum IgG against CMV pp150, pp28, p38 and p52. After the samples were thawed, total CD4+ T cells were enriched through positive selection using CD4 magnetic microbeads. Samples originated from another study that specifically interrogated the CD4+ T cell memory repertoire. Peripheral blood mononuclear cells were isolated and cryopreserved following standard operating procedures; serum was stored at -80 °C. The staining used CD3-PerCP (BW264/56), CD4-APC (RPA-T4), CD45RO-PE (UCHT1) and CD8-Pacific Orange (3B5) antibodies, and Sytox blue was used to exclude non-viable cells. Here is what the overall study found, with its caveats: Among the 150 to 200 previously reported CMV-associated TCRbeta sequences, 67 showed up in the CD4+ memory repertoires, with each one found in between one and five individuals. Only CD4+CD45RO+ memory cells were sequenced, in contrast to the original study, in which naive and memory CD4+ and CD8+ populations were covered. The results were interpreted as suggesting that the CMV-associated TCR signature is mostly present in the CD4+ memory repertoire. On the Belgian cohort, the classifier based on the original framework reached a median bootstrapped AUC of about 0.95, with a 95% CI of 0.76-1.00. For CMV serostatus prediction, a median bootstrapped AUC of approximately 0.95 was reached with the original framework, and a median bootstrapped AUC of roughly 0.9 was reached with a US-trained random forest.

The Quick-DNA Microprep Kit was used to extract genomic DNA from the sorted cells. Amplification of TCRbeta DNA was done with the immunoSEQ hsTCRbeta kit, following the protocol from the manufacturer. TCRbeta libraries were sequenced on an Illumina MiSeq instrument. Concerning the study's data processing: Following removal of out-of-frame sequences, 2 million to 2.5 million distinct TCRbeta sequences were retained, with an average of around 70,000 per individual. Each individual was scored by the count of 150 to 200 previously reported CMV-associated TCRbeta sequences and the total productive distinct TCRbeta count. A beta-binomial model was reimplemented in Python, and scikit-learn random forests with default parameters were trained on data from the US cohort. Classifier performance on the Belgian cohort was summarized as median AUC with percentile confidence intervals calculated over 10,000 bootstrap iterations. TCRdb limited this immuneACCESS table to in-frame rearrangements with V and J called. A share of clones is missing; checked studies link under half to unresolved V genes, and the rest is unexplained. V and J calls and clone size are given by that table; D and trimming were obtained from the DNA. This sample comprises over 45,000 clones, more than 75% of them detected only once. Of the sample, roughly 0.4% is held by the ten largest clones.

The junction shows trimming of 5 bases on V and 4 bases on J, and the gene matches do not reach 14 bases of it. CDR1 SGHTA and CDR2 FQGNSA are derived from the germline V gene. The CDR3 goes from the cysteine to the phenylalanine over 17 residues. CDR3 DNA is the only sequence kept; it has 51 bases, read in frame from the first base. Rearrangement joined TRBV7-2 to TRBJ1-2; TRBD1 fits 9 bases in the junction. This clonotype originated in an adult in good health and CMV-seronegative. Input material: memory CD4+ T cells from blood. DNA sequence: TGTGCCAGCAGCCCCAACACAGGGGGCAGTTTAGTCTATGGCTACACCTTC. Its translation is CASSPNTGGSLVYGYTF.